The source of this T cell receptor (beta chain) is a study of shared clonotypes between healthy human individuals. About the study: Each donor's CD8 memory used one plate, CD8 naive two, each CD4 subset three.

This was a deep-level run. The table came from immunoSEQ multiplex PCR; TCRdb's copy has only in-frame clones and leaves some out. The sample consists of under 600,000 clones, roughly 97% of them appearing once. Details on this clone: Its matching antigen is unknown.

The CDR3 contains 16 residues. In germline, CDR1 is SGHDT, CDR2 YYEEEE. Trimming removed 4 bases from V and 1 base from J; junction bases left unmatched: 6. Broader study findings: Rarefaction gave evidence that sorted-subset sequencing remained incomplete despite large depth.

Specimen: naive CD4+ T cells sorted from blood. The subset: CD45RA+ positively selected. This chain joins TRBV5-6 and TRBJ2-5, with TRBD2 matching over 11 bases. The origin of this receptor is a woman in her 30s in good health. The CDR3 loop reads CASSPGLADVQETQYF. CDR3 bases: TGTGCCAGCAGCCCGGGACTAGCGGATGTCCAAGAGACCCAGTACTTC. The variable domain in full, with the rest retrieved from reference TRBV5-6 and TRBJ2-5, is DAGVTQSPTHLIKTRGQQVTLRCSPKSGHDTVSWYQQALGQGPQFIFQYYEEEERQRGNFPDRFSGHQFPNYSSELNVNALLLGDSALYLCASSPGLADVQETQYFGPGTRLLVL.